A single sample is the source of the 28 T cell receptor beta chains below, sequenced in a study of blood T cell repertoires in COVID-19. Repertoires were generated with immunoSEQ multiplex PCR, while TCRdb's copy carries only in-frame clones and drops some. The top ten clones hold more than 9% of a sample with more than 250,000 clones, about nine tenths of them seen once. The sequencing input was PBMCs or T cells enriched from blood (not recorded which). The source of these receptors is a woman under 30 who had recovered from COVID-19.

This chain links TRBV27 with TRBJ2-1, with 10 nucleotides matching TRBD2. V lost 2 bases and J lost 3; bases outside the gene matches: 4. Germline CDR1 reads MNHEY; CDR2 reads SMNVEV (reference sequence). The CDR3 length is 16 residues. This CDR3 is CASSLSRTSGYNEQFF. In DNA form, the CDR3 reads TGTGCCAGCAGTTTAAGTAGGACTAGCGGCTACAATGAGCAGTTCTTC.

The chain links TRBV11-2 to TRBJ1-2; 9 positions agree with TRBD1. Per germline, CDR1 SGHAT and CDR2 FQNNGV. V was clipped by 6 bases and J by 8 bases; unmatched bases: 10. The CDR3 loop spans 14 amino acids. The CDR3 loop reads CASRATGGARGYTF. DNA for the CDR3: TGTGCCAGCAGGGCTACAGGGGGCGCGAGGGGCTACACCTTC.

Written as DNA, the CDR3 is TGTGCCACCAGTGATCCTCGGCGCGGGAGTGCTCTCGCCGAGCAGTACTTC. This translates into CATSDPRRGSALAEQYF. The V and J genes are TRBV24-1 and TRBJ2-7; 7 nucleotides line up with TRBD2. With V trimmed by 3 bases and J by 6 bases, 16 bases remained unmatched. This CDR3 is 17 amino acids long. Germline lookup yields CDR1 KGHDR and CDR2 SFDVKD.

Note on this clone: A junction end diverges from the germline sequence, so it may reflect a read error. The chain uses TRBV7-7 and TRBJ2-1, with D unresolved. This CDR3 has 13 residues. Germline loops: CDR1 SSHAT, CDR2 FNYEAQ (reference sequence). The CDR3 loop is CASSFSGNSEQFF. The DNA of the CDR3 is TGTGCTAGCAGCTTCTCAGGAAATAGTGAGCAGTTCTTC. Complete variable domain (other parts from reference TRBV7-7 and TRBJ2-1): GAGVSQSPRYKVTKRGQDVTLRCDPISSHATLYWYQQALGQGPEFLTYFNYEAQPDKSGLPSDRFSAERPEGSISTLTIQRTEQRDSAMYRCASSFSGNSEQFFGPGTRLTVL.

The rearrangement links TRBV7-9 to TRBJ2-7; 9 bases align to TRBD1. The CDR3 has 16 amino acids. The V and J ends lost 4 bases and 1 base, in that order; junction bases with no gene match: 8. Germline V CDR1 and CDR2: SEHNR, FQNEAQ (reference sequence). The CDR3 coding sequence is TGTGCCAGCAGCTCCCTCCGGGACAGGGTTTCCTACGAGCAGTACTTC. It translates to CASSSLRDRVSYEQYF.

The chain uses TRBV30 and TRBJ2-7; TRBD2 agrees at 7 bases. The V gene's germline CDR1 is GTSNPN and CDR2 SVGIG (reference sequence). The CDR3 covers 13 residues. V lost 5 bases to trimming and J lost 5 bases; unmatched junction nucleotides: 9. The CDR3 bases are TGTGCCTGGGGGGGAGGGCGAGGGGACGAGCAGTACTTC. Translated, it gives CAWGGGRGDEQYF. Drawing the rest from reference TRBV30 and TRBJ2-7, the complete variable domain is SQTIHQWPATLVQPVGSPLSLECTVEGTSNPNLYWYRQAAGRGLQLLFYSVGIGQISSEVPQNLSASRPQDRQFILSSKKLLLSDSGFYLCAWGGGRGDEQYFGPGTRLTVT.

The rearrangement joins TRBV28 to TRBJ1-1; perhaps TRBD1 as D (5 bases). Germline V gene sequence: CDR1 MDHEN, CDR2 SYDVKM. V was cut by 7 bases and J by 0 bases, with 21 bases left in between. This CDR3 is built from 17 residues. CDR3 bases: TGTGCCAGCATCCGTAACGGGGGATGGGGCTTGAACACTGAAGCTTTCTTT. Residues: CASIRNGGWGLNTEAFF.

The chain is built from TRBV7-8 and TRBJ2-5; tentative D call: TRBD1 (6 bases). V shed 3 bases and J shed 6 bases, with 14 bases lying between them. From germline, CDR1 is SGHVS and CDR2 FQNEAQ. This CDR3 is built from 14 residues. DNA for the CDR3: TGTGCCAGCAGCTTTCAGGGGAGTGGGAAGACCCAGTACTTC. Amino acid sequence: CASSFQGSGKTQYF.

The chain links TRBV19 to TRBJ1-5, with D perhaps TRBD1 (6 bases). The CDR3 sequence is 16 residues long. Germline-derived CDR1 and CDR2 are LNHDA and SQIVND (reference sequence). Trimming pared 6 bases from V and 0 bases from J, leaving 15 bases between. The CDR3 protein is CASRNGQIYSNQPQHF. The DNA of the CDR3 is TGTGCCAGTAGAAACGGACAGATTTATAGCAATCAGCCCCAGCATTTT.

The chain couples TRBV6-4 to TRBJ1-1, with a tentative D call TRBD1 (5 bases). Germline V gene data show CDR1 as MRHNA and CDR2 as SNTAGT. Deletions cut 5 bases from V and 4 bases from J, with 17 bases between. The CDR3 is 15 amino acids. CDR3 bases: TGTGCCAGCAGTCCCACAGGTATTTCGGGCACTGAAGCTTTCTTT. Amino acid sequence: CASSPTGISGTEAFF.

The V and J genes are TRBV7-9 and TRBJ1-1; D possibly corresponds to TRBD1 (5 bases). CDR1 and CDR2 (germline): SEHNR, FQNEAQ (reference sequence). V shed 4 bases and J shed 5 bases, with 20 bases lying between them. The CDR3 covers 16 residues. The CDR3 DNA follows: TGTGCCAGCAGCTCCTGGGGTGGACAAGGGTTAACTGAAGCTTTCTTT. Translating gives CASSSWGGQGLTEAFF.

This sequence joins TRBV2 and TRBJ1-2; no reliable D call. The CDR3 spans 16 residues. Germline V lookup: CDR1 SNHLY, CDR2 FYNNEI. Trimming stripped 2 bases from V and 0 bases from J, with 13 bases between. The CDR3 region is CASSEFMVPTNYGYTF. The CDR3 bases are TGTGCCAGCAGTGAATTTATGGTCCCTACTAACTATGGCTACACCTTC.

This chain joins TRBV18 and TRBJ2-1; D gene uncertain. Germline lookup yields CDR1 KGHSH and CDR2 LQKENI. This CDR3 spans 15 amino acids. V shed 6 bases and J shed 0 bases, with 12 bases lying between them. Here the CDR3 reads CASSRDTSSYNEQFF. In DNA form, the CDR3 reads TGTGCCAGCTCCCGAGACACGAGCTCCTACAATGAGCAGTTCTTC.

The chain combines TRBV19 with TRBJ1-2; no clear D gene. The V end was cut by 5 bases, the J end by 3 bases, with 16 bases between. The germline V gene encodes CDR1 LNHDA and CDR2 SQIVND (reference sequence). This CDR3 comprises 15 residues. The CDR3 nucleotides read TGTGCCAGTAGTTCTGCGACTGGATGGCACTATGGCTACACCTTC. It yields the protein CASSSATGWHYGYTF. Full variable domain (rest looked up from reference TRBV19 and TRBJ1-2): DGGITQSPKYLFRKEGQNVTLSCEQNLNHDAMYWYRQDPGQGLRLIYYSQIVNDFQKGDIAEGYSVSREKKESFPLTVTSAQKNPTAFYLCASSSATGWHYGYTFGSGTRLTVV.

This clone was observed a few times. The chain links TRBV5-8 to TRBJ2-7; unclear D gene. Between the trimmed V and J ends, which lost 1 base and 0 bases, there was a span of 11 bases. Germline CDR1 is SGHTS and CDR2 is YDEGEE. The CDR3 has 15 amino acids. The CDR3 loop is CASSLLTLGSYEQYF. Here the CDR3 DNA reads TGTGCCAGCAGCTTGTTAACGCTAGGCTCCTACGAGCAGTACTTC.

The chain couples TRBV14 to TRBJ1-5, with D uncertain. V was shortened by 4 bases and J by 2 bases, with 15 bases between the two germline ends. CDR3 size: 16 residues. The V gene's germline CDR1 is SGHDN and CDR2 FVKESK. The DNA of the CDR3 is TGTGCCAGCAGCCCGGGATCTCTTGAGGGCAATCAGCCCCAGCATTTT. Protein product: CASSPGSLEGNQPQHF. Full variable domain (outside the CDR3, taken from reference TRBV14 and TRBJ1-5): EAGVTQFPSHSVIEKGQTVTLRCDPISGHDNLYWYRRVMGKEIKFLLHFVKESKQDESGMPNNRFLAERTGGTYSTLKVQPAELEDSGVYFCASSPGSLEGNQPQHFGDGTRLSIL.

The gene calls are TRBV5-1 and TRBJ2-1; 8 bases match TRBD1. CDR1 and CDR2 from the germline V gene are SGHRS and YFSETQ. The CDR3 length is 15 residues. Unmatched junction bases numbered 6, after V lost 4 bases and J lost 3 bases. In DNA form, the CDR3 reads TGCGCCAGCAGCCCTGCTGGGACAGGCTACAATGAGCAGTTCTTC. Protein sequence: CASSPAGTGYNEQFF.

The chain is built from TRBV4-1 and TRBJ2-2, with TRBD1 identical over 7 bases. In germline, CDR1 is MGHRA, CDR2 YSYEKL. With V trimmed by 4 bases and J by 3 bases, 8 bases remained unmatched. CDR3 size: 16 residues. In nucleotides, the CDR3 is TGCGCCAGCAGCCCGACCGTCGACAGGGACACCGGGGAGCTGTTTTTT. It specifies CASSPTVDRDTGELFF.

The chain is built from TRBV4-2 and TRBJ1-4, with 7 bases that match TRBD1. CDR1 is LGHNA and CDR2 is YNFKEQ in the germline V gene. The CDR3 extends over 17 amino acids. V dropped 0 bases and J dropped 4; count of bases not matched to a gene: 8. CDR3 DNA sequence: TGTGCCAGCAGCCAAGAGTCAGACAGGGCCAGTAATGAAAAACTGTTTTTT. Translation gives CASSQESDRASNEKLFF.

The CDR3 loop reads CASSPAHKGDNQPQHF. The DNA for the CDR3 is TGTGCCAGCAGCCCTGCTCATAAGGGGGACAATCAGCCCCAGCATTTT. The chain couples TRBV7-9 to TRBJ1-5; weak D call: TRBD1 (6 bases). Looked up from germline, CDR1 is SEHNR and CDR2 is FQNEAQ (reference sequence). The CDR3 has 16 amino acids. Trimming removed 5 bases from V and 3 bases from J, with 17 bases in between.

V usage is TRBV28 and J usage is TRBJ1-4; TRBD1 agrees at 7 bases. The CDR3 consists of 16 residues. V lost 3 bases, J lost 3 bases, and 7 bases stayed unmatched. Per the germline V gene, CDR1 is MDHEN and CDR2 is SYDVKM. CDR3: CASSFYRGAANEKLFF. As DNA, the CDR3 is TGTGCCAGCAGTTTTTACAGGGGTGCAGCTAATGAAAAACTGTTTTTT.

CDR3 nucleotide sequence: TGTGCCAGCAGCTTAGTCGGACAGGGTCGGACAACTTCACCCCTCCACTTT. Amino acids: CASSLVGQGRTTSPLHF. This chain connects TRBV11-2 to TRBJ1-6; TRBD1 aligns across 8 bases. The CDR3 is 17 residues long. CDR1 SGHAT and CDR2 FQNNGV come from the germline V gene. The V segment lost 1 base and the J segment 9 bases; nucleotides outside the gene matches: 11.

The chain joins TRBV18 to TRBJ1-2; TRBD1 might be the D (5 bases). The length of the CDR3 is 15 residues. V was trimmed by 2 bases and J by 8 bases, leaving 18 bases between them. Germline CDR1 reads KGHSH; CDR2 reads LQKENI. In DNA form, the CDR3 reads TGTGCCAGCTCACCATCAACTCGGGGGGTTGAAGGCTACACCTTC. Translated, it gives CASSPSTRGVEGYTF.

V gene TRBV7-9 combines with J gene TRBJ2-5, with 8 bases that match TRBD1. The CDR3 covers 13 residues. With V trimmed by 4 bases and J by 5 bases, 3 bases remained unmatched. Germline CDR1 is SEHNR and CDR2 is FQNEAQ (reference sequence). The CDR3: CASSSGGGETQYF. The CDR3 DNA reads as TGTGCCAGCAGCTCAGGGGGCGGGGAGACCCAGTACTTC.

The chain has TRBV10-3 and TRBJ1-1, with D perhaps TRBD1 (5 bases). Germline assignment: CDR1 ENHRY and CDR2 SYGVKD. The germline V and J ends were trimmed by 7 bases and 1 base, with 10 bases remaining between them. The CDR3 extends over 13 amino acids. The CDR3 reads CAIKDSTNTEAFF. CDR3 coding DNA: TGTGCCATCAAAGACAGCACGAACACTGAAGCTTTCTTT.

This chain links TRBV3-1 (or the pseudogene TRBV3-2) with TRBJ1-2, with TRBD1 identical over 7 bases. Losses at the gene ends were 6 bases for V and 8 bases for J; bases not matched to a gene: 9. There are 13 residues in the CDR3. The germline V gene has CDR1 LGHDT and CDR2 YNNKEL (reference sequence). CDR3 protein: CASSRNRGWGYTF. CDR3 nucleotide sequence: TGTGCCAGCAGTAGGAACAGGGGATGGGGCTACACCTTC.

The CDR3 coding sequence is TGCAGCGTGCAAGACTACAAGAACACCGGGGAGCTGTTTTTT. This translates into CSVQDYKNTGELFF. The chain couples TRBV29-1 to TRBJ2-2, with D perhaps TRBD2 (5 bases). Germline V gives CDR1 SQVTM, CDR2 ANQGSEA. With 6 bases removed from V and 1 base from J, the gap between germline ends came to 12 bases. CDR3 length equals 14 residues.

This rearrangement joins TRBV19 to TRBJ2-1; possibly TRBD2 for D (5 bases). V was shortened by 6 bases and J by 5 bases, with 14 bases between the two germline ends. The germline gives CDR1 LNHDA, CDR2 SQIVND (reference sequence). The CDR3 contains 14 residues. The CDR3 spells CASRGGGIDNEQFF. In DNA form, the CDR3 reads TGTGCCAGTAGGGGTGGAGGTATAGACAATGAGCAGTTCTTC.